The subject of this entry is one T cell receptor beta chain. Original handling: Counts of nucleated cells, estimated from reference gene primer amplification, were obtained. Generated by immunoSEQ multiplex PCR, the TCRdb table keeps only in-frame clones and is missing some. D and trimming come from the DNA, and the V and J calls and clone size come from that table. The table lists approximately 120,000 clones, less than 90% of them singletons, with 5% to 8% in the top ten. The data belong to a study of blood T cell repertoires in COVID-19. About the study: Researchers got acute and convalescent COVID-19 samples from the United States, Italy and Spain. Sources were T cells, B-cell-depleted T cells, or PBMCs; the material itself was cDNA or gDNA.

The germline CDR1 and CDR2 sequences are MGHRA and YSYEKL. V lost 4 bases, J lost 0 bases, and 12 bases lay in between. The CDR3 is 15 residues long. This TCR derives from a man at least 80 years old with active or convalescent COVID-19. The sequenced sample was peripheral blood. V and J are TRBV4-1 and TRBJ1-2; D gene uncertain. The CDR3 coding sequence is TGCGCCAGCAGCCGCAGGACTGAGTCTAACTATGGCTACACCTTC. It is translated as CASSRRTESNYGYTF.